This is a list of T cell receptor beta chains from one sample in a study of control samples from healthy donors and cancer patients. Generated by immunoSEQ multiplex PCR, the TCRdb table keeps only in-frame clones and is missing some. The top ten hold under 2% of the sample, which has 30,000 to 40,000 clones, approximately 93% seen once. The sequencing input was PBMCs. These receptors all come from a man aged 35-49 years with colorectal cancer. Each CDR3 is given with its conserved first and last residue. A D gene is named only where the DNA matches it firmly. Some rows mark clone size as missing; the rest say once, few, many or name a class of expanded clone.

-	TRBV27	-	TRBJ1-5	CASSDLPGQPQHF	TGTGCCAGCAGCGACCTCCCGGGGCAGCCCCAGCATTTT
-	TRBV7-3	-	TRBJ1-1	CASSWGFNTEAFF	TGTGCCAGCAGCTGGGGATTTAACACTGAAGCTTTCTTT
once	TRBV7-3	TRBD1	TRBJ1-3	CASSVQGASGNTIYF	TGTGCCAGCAGCGTACAGGGGGCGTCCGGAAACACCATATATTTT
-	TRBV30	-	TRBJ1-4	CAWGGQLNEKLFF	TGTGCCTGGGGGGGACAACTTAATGAAAAACTGTTTTTT
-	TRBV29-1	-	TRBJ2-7	CSVGTDAYEQYF	TGCAGCGTGGGGACTGATGCCTACGAGCAGTACTTC
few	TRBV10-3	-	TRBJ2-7	CAISESMGYEQYF	TGTGCCATCAGTGAGTCGATGGGCTACGAGCAGTACTTC
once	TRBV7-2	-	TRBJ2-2	CASKKAGDISGELFF	TGTGCCAGCAAGAAGGCAGGGGATATTTCCGGGGAGCTGTTTTTT
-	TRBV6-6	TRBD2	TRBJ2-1	CASSRPRTSGGGQGEQFF	TGTGCCAGCAGTCGACCCCGGACTAGCGGAGGGGGTCAGGGTGAGCAGTTCTTC
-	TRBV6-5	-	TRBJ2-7	CASSWGRWGYEQYF	TGTGCCAGCAGTTGGGGGAGGTGGGGCTACGAGCAGTACTTC
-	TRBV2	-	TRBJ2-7	CASLTTVNSYEQYF	TGTGCCAGCCTTACGACAGTGAATTCTTACGAGCAGTACTTC
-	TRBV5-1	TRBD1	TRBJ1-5	CASSPTGAVRQPQHF	TGCGCCAGCAGCCCGACAGGGGCTGTGAGGCAGCCCCAGCATTTT
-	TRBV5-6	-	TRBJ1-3	CASSFRVPGNTIYF	TGTGCCAGCAGCTTCAGGGTCCCTGGAAACACCATATATTTT
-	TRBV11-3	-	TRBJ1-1	CASSPRMGTEAFF	TGTGCCAGCAGCCCGAGGATGGGGACTGAAGCTTTCTTT
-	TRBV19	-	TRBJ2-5	CASSNSARETQYF	TGTGCCAGTAGCAATTCTGCCCGGGAGACCCAGTACTTC
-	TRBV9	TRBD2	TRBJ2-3	CASSPGLAGVDTQYF	TGTGCCAGCAGCCCGGGACTAGCGGGGGTGGATACGCAGTATTTT
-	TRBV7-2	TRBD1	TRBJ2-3	CASSTYGQGKADTQYF	TGTGCCAGCAGCACCTACGGACAGGGAAAGGCAGATACGCAGTATTTT
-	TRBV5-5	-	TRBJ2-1	CASSGTPPGVSYNEQFF	TGTGCCAGCAGCGGCACTCCTCCAGGGGTGTCCTACAATGAGCAGTTCTTC
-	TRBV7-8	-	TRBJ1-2	CASSLVRDGGYTF	TGTGCCAGCAGCTTAGTACGGGACGGTGGCTACACCTTC
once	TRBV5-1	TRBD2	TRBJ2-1	CASSFAGGFYNEQFF	TGCGCCAGCAGCTTCGCGGGGGGCTTCTACAATGAGCAGTTCTTC
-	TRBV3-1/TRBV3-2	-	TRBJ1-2	CASSHGGGSGYTF	TGTGCCAGCAGCCATGGGGGGGGCTCTGGCTACACCTTC
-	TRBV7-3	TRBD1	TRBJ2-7	CASSQDRGPSYEQYF	TGTGCCAGCAGCCAAGACAGGGGTCCGTCCTACGAGCAGTACTTC
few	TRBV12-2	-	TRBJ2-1	CASRLGGAHTSGSYNEQFF	TGTGCAAGTCGCTTAGGGGGGGCCCACACTAGCGGTTCCTACAATGAGCAGTTCTTC
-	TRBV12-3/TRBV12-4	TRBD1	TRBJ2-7	CASSSQTGYQYF	TGTGCCAGCAGTTCGCAGACAGGGTATCAGTACTTC
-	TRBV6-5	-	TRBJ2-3	CASSRSEADTQYF	TGTGCCAGCAGCCGATCTGAAGCAGATACGCAGTATTTT
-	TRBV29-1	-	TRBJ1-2	CSVWEGNLRYGYTF	TGCAGCGTTTGGGAGGGGAATTTGAGGTATGGCTACACCTTC
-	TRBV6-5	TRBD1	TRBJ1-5	CASSRDRGGNQPQHF	TGTGCCAGCAGTCGGGACAGGGGTGGCAATCAGCCCCAGCATTTT
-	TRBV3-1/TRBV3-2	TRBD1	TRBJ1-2	CASSQETGTGYTF	TGTGCCAGCAGCCAAGAGACAGGGACTGGCTACACCTTC
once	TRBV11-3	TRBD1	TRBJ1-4	CASSQRQGSEKLFF	TGTGCCAGCAGCCAGAGACAGGGCAGTGAAAAACTGTTTTTT
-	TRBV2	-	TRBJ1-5	CASSDERQVGTYSNQPQHF	TGTGCCAGCAGTGACGAGCGACAGGTAGGGACCTATAGCAATCAGCCCCAGCATTTT
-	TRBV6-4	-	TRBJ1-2	CASSAQGYGGYTF	TGTGCCAGCAGTGCTCAGGGATACGGTGGCTACACCTTC
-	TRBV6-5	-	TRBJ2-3	CASADTSAHTDTQYF	TGTGCCAGCGCCGACACCAGCGCGCACACAGATACGCAGTATTTT
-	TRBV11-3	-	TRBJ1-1	CASSYGQQNTEAFF	TGTGCCAGCAGCTACGGACAGCAGAACACTGAAGCTTTCTTT
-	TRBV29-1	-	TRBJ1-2	CSVVRVDGGRGGYTF	TGCAGCGTTGTTCGGGTTGATGGAGGGAGGGGTGGCTACACCTTC
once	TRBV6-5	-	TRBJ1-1	CASSYSNKATKEAFF	TGTGCCAGCAGTTACTCGAACAAGGCGACAAAAGAAGCTTTCTTT
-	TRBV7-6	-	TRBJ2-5	CASSPMTKPQETQYF	TGTGCCAGCAGCCCAATGACGAAACCACAAGAGACCCAGTACTTC
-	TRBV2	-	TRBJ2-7	CASSQQVYEQYF	TGTGCCAGCAGCCAACAGGTCTACGAGCAGTACTTC
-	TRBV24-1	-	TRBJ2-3	CATGGTSTDTQYF	TGTGCCACCGGGGGGACGAGCACAGATACGCAGTATTTT
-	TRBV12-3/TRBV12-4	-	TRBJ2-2	CASSLVVTGELFF	TGTGCCAGCAGTTTGGTGGTCACCGGGGAGCTGTTTTTT
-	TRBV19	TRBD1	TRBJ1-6	CASSIGTGNNSPLHF	TGTGCCAGTAGTATTGGGACAGGCAATAATTCACCCCTCCACTTT
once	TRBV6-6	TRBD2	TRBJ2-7	CASSLTSGSSYEQYF	TGTGCCAGCAGTTTGACTAGCGGGAGCTCCTACGAGCAGTACTTC
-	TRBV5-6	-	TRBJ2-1	CASSRDGNEQFF	TGTGCCAGCAGCCGAGATGGCAATGAGCAGTTCTTC
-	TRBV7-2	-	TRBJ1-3	CASSLSGASGNTIYF	TGTGCCAGCAGCTTATCGGGGGCCTCTGGAAACACCATATATTTT
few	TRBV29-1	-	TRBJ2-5	CSLRTGREETQYF	TGCAGCTTGAGGACAGGGAGGGAGGAGACCCAGTACTTC
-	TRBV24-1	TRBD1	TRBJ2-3	CATSQGARTDTQYF	TGTGCCACCTCTCAGGGGGCGCGAACAGATACGCAGTATTTT
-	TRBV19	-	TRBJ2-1	CASSKGVILDEQFF	TGTGCCAGTAGCAAAGGGGTTATTTTGGATGAGCAGTTCTTC
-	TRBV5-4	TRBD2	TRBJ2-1	CASSVTSGKNNEQFF	TGTGCCAGCAGCGTAACTAGCGGCAAAAACAATGAGCAGTTCTTC
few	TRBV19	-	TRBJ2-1	CASSRVGLYNEQFF	TGTGCCAGTAGCAGGGTAGGGCTCTACAATGAGCAGTTCTTC
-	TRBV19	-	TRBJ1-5	CASSTTSNQPQHF	TGTGCCAGTAGTACCACTAGCAATCAGCCCCAGCATTTT
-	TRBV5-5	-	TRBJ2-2	CASSFLTGLANTGELFF	TGTGCCAGCAGCTTCCTCACAGGGCTTGCAAACACCGGGGAGCTGTTTTTT
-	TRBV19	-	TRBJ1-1	CASFSKGVNTEAFF	TGTGCCAGTTTCTCCAAGGGGGTGAACACTGAAGCTTTCTTT
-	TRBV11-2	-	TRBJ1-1	CASSLLAQVMNTEAFF	TGTGCCAGCAGCCTCCTGGCCCAGGTCATGAACACTGAAGCTTTCTTT